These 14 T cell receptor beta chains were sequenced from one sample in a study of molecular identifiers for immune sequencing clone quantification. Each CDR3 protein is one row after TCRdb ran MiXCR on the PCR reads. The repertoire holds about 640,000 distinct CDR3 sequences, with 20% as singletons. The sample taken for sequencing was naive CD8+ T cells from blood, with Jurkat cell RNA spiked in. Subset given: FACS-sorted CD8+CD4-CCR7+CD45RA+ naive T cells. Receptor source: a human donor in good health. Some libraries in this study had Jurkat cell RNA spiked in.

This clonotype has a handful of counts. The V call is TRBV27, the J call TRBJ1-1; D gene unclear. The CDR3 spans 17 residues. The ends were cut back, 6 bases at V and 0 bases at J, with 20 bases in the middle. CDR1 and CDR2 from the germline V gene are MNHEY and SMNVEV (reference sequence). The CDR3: CASSPGDPQILNTEAFF. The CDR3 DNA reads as TGTGCCAGCAGCCCCGGGGATCCCCAGATCTTGAACACTGAAGCTTTCTTT.

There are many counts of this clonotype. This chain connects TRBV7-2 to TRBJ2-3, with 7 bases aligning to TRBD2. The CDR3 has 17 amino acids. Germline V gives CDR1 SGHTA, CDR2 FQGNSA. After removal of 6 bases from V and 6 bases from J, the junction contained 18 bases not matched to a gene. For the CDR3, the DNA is TGTGCCAGCAGACAACCCGGGGGACTATCTTATCAGGATACGCAGTATTTT. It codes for CASRQPGGLSYQDTQYF. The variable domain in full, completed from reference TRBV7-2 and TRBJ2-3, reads GAGVSQSPSNKVTEKGKDVELRCDPISGHTALYWYRQSLGQGLEFLIYFQGNSAPDKSGLPSDRFSAERTGGSVSTLTIQRTQQEDSAVYLCASRQPGGLSYQDTQYFGPGTRLTVL.

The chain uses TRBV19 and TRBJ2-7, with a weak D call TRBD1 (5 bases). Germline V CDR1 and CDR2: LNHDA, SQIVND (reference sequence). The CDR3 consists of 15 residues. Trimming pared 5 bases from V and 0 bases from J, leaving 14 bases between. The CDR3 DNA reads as TGTGCCAGTAGTCAAAGGGTAAGGGGCTCCTACGAGCAGTACTTC. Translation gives CASSQRVRGSYEQYF.

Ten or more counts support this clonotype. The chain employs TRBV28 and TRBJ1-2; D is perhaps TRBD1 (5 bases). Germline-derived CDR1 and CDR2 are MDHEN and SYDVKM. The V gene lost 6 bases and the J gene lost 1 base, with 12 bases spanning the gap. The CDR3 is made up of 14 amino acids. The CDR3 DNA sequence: TGTGCCAGCAGCCCAGACAGTTATAACTATGGCTACACCTTC. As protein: CASSPDSYNYGYTF.

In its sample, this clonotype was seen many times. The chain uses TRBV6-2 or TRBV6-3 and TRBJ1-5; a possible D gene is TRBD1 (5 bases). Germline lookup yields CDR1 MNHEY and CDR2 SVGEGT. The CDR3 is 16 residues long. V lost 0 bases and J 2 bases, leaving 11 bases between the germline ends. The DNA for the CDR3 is TGTGCCAGCAGTTACTCTGGCAGGGACGGCAATCAGCCCCAGCATTTT. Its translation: CASSYSGRDGNQPQHF.

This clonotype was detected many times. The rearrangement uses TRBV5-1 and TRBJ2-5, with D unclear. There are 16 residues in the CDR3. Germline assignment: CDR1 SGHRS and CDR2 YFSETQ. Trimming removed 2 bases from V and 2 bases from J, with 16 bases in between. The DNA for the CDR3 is TGCGCCAGCAGCTTCGGTATGGCAGAAGTACAAGAGACCCAGTACTTC. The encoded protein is CASSFGMAEVQETQYF.

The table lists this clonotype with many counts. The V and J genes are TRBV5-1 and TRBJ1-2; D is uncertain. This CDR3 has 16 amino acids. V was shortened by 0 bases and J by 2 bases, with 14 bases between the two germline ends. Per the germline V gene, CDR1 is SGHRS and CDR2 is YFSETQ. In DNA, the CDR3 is TGCGCCAGCAGCTTGGCCGCGGAATCAGGAAACTATGGCTACACCTTC. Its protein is CASSLAAESGNYGYTF.

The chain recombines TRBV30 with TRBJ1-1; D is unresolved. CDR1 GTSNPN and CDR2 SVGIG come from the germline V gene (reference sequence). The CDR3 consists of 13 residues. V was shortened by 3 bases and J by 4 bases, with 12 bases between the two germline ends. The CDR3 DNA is TGTGCCTGGAGCGTTGAGGCGTCCACTGAAGCTTTCTTT. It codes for CAWSVEASTEAFF.

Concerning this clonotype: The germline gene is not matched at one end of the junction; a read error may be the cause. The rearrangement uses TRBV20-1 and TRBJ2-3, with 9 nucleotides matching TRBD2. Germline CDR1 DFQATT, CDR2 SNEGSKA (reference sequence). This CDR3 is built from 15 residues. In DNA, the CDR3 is TGCAGTGCTAGTGATCTAGCGGGAAGCACAGATACGCAGTGTTTT. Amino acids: CSASDLAGSTDTQCF.

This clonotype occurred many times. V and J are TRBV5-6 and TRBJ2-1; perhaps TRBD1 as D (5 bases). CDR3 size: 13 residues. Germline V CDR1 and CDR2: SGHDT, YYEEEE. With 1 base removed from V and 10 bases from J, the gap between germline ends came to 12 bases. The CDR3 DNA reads TGTGCCAGCAGCTTGAGACAGCTAAGGGAGCAGTTCTTC. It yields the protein CASSLRQLREQFF.

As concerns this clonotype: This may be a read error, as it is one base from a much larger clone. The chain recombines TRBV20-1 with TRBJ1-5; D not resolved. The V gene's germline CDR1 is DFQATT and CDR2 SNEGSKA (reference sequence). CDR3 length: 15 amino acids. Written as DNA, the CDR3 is TGCAGTGCTGAGGGATTCCCTTATAGCAATCAGCCCCAGCGTTTT. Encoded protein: CSAEGFPYSNQPQRF.

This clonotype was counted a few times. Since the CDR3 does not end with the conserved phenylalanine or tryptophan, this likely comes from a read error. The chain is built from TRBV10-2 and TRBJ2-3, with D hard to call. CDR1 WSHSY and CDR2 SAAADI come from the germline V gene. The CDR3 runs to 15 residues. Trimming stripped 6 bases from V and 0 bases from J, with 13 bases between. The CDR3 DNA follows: TGCGCCAGCAGCGAACCGGGCCCTAGCACAGATACGCAGTATTAT. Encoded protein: CASSEPGPSTDTQYY.

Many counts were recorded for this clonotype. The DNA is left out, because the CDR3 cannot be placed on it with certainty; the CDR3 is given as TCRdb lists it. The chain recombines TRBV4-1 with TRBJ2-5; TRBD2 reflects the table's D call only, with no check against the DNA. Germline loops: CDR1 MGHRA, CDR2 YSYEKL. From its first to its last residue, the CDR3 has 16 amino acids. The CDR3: CASSQVFGEGQETQYF.

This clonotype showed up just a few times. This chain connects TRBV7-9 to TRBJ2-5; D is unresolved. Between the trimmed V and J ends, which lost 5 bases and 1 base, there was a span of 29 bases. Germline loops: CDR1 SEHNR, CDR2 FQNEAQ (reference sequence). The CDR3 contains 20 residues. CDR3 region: CASSQKNTSRVWYLQETQYF. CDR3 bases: TGTGCCAGCAGCCAAAAGAACACCTCCCGTGTGTGGTACCTCCAAGAGACCCAGTACTTC.